These 21 T cell receptor beta chains were sequenced from one sample in a study of vaccination effects on CD4 cells after COVID-19. The method was immunoSEQ multiplex PCR; TCRdb's version includes in-frame clones alone and lacks a portion of them. The sample includes roughly 55,000 clones, approximately 78% of them seen just once. Antigens for these TCRs are unknown. Before sequencing, viral peptide pools were used by the ViraFEST assay to expand antigen-specific CD4+ T cells. Subsequent to ten to eleven days of culture, CD4+ T cells were isolated. Two doses of either BNT162b2 or mRNA-1273 were given to each participant. Sample: CD4+ T cells from PBMCs cultured with HCoV-OC43 spike peptides, taken after COVID-19 vaccination. Subset denoted: HCoV-OC43 spike overlapping peptide pool stimulation. Receptors originate from a human donor who received a COVID-19 vaccine.

The rearrangement uses TRBV7-6 and TRBJ1-2; D might be TRBD1 (5 bases). V dropped 0 bases and J dropped 0 bases, with 14 bases sitting between them. This CDR3 has 17 residues. The germline CDR1 and CDR2 sequences are SGHVS and FNYEAQ. The CDR3 reads CASSLAGTKGSNYGYTF. The CDR3 DNA sequence: TGTGCCAGCAGCTTAGCTGGGACCAAGGGTTCTAACTATGGCTACACCTTC.

V and J are TRBV7-2 and TRBJ1-6, with D perhaps TRBD1 (6 bases). V lost 3 bases and J 5 bases, leaving 14 bases between the germline ends. This CDR3 region has 16 residues. The V gene's germline CDR1 is SGHTA and CDR2 FQGNSA. In nucleotides, the CDR3 is TGTGCCAGCAGCTTCACGACCCAGGGGAATAATTCACCCCTCCACTTT. This translates into CASSFTTQGNNSPLHF. The whole variable domain, filled in from reference TRBV7-2 and TRBJ1-6, reads GAGVSQSPSNKVTEKGKDVELRCDPISGHTALYWYRQSLGQGLEFLIYFQGNSAPDKSGLPSDRFSAERTGGSVSTLTIQRTQQEDSAVYLCASSFTTQGNNSPLHFGNGTRLTVT.

This chain connects TRBV18 to TRBJ2-2; either TRBD1 or TRBD2 may fit D (5 bases each). Germline V gene data show CDR1 as KGHSH and CDR2 as LQKENI. This CDR3 comprises 15 residues. V was pared by 3 bases and J by 1 base, with 9 bases between. The CDR3 loop is CASSPGTLNTGELFF. CDR3 DNA: TGTGCCAGCTCACCTGGGACCTTGAACACCGGGGAGCTGTTTTTT.

This sequence joins TRBV5-8 and TRBJ1-2; 8 positions match TRBD1. CDR3 length: 15 residues. Trimming at V came to 4 bases and at J to 10 bases, leaving 15 bases not matched to a gene. The germline gives CDR1 SGHTS, CDR2 YDEGEE. CDR3 in DNA: TGTGCCAGCAGCAGGCCGGGACAGGCACCTTTTGACTACACCTTC. Protein sequence: CASSRPGQAPFDYTF.

This rearrangement joins TRBV24-1 to TRBJ2-1, with D possibly matching TRBD2 (5 bases). V was pared by 4 bases and J by 7 bases, with 7 bases between. This CDR3 is 12 amino acids long. Germline values: CDR1 KGHDR, CDR2 SFDVKD. DNA of the CDR3: TGTGCCACCAGTGAGAGGGTTAATGAGCAGTTCTTC. It translates to CATSERVNEQFF.

The chain joins TRBV7-3 to TRBJ2-2; D is undetermined. In germline, CDR1 is SGHTA, CDR2 FQGTGA. The CDR3 extends over 13 amino acids. Trimming pared 3 bases from V and 4 bases from J, leaving 6 bases between. CDR3 loop: CASSFYTTGELFF. The CDR3 DNA follows: TGTGCCAGCAGCTTTTACACCACCGGGGAGCTGTTTTTT. Using reference TRBV7-3 and TRBJ2-2 for the parts outside the CDR3, the full variable domain is GAGVSQTPSNKVTEKGKYVELRCDPISGHTALYWYRQSLGQGPEFLIYFQGTGAADDSGLPNDRFFAVRPEGSVSTLKIQRTERGDSAVYLCASSFYTTGELFFGEGSRLTVL.

This chain links TRBV7-2 with TRBJ2-7; 7 bases map to TRBD1. Germline V gives CDR1 SGHTA, CDR2 FQGNSA. Trimming cost V 1 base and J 2 bases; bases outside gene matches: 2. The CDR3 covers 14 residues. CDR3 sequence reads: CASSLEGAAYEQYV. As DNA, the CDR3 is TGTGCCAGCAGCTTAGAGGGGGCCGCCTACGAGCAGTACGTC.

This chain uses TRBV5-1 with TRBJ2-2; a possible D gene is TRBD1 (6 bases). Trimming cost V 3 bases and J 2 bases, with 11 bases left between them. The CDR3 covers 15 residues. Germline lookup yields CDR1 SGHRS and CDR2 YFSETQ. The CDR3 nucleotides read TGCGCCAGCAGCTCAGGACAGCGAAACACCGGGGAGCTGTTTTTT. This encodes CASSSGQRNTGELFF.

This clone has just one count. The chain links TRBV6-5 to TRBJ2-1; possible D gene TRBD1, 6 bases. Germline CDR1 is MNHEY and CDR2 is SVGAGI. The V and J ends lost 7 bases and 4 bases respectively, with 14 bases between them. CDR3 length: 14 residues. CDR3 protein: CASTETGPYNEQFF. The CDR3, as DNA: TGTGCCAGCACCGAGACAGGACCGTACAATGAGCAGTTCTTC.

The chain uses TRBV7-6 and TRBJ2-4; tentative D call: TRBD2 (5 bases). CDR3 length equals 13 residues. From germline, CDR1 is SGHVS and CDR2 FNYEAQ. Deletions cut 5 bases from V and 6 bases from J, with 11 bases between. CDR3 amino acids: CASSHGVGNIQYF. In DNA form, the CDR3 reads TGTGCCAGCAGCCACGGGGTTGGAAACATTCAGTACTTC.

The chain carries TRBV30 and TRBJ1-3; a weak D match, TRBD1 (5 bases). Germline assignment: CDR1 GTSNPN and CDR2 SVGIG (reference sequence). The V gene lost 4 bases and the J gene lost 0 bases, with 13 bases spanning the gap. This CDR3 has 15 residues. The CDR3 loop is CAWNGGSLSGNTIYF. The CDR3 nucleotides are TGTGCCTGGAACGGGGGAAGCCTCTCTGGAAACACCATATATTTT.

The V gene is TRBV2, the J gene TRBJ1-4; the D is unclear. CDR3 length: 13 residues. Germline CDR1 reads SNHLY; CDR2 reads FYNNEI. Trimming removed 5 bases from V and 7 bases from J, with 11 bases in between. CDR3: CASSYSQGEKLFF. The CDR3, as DNA: TGTGCCAGCAGTTATTCTCAAGGTGAAAAACTGTTTTTT.

The CDR3 region is CASRGAVSSTDTQYF. The DNA of the CDR3 is TGTGCCAGTAGAGGGGCGGTGTCTAGCACAGATACGCAGTATTTT. The rearrangement uses TRBV19 and TRBJ2-3, with D maybe TRBD1 (5 bases). The CDR3 contains 15 residues. Germline V gene data show CDR1 as LNHDA and CDR2 as SQIVND (reference sequence). The V and J ends lost 6 bases and 0 bases respectively, with 13 bases between them.

The gene calls are TRBV6-5 and TRBJ2-5, with a weak D call TRBD1 (5 bases). The CDR3 length is 15 residues. Trimming removed 8 bases at V and 5 bases at J, with 21 bases between. Germline V gene lookup returns CDR1 MNHEY and CDR2 SVGAGI. The CDR3 reads CASGASGLGWETQYF. DNA for the CDR3: TGTGCCAGCGGAGCCTCAGGGTTAGGATGGGAGACCCAGTACTTC.

This clone was seen a single time. V is TRBV9 and J is TRBJ2-1; D is undetermined. V was clipped by 0 bases and J by 0 bases, with 1 base between them. CDR1 and CDR2 (germline): SGDLS, YYNGEE. This CDR3 contains 13 residues. The chain's CDR3 is CASSVVSYNEQFF. The DNA for the CDR3 is TGTGCCAGCAGCGTAGTCTCCTACAATGAGCAGTTCTTC.

This chain joins TRBV4-1 and TRBJ1-6, with D unclear. Germline V gives CDR1 MGHRA, CDR2 YSYEKL. The CDR3 totals 16 residues. V lost 0 bases and J 4 bases, leaving 10 bases between the germline ends. This CDR3 is CASSQDPHGYNSPLHF. For the CDR3, the DNA is TGCGCCAGCAGCCAAGATCCCCACGGATATAATTCACCCCTCCACTTT.

V gene TRBV6-1 combines with J gene TRBJ2-4; D gene unclear. This CDR3 is built from 15 residues. CDR1 is MNHNS and CDR2 is SASEGT in the germline V gene. The V and J ends lost 3 bases and 2 bases respectively, with 11 bases between them. Here the CDR3 reads CASSDPQVPKNIQYF. In DNA form, the CDR3 reads TGTGCCAGCAGTGACCCTCAGGTTCCCAAAAACATTCAGTACTTC.

The sample holds one count of this clone. The rearrangement joins TRBV3-1 (or the pseudogene TRBV3-2) to TRBJ1-2; 8 bases fit TRBD1. CDR3 length: 17 amino acids. Germline lookup yields CDR1 LGHDT and CDR2 YNNKEL (reference sequence). J gave up 8 bases and V 0 bases, and 14 bases lay outside the gene matches. CDR3: CASSQDGLSGRGQGYTF. Written as DNA, the CDR3 is TGTGCCAGCAGCCAAGATGGACTTTCGGGCAGGGGGCAGGGCTACACCTTC.

The chain couples TRBV7-2 to TRBJ2-3; TRBD2 matches 15 bases. This CDR3 region has 19 residues. The J segment lost 3 bases and the V segment lost 5 bases, leaving 12 bases of the junction unmatched. Germline V gives CDR1 SGHTA, CDR2 FQGNSA. CDR3 DNA sequence: TGTGCCAGCAGCGGCCGGACTAGCGGGGGGGGCATTTGGACAGATACGCAGTATTTT. This translates into CASSGRTSGGGIWTDTQYF.

The chain is built from TRBV24-1 and TRBJ2-6; D may be TRBD2 (7 bases). Germline CDR1 reads KGHDR; CDR2 reads SFDVKD. The CDR3 is 16 amino acids. The V end was cut by 10 bases, the J end by 1 base, with 16 bases between. This chain's CDR3 is CATAGARSSGANVLTF. CDR3 sequence (DNA): TGTGCCACGGCGGGGGCGCGTTCTTCTGGGGCCAACGTCCTGACTTTC.

The genes are TRBV11-2 and TRBJ2-1, with 12 bases lining up with TRBD2. The CDR3 spans 17 residues. Germline assignment: CDR1 SGHAT and CDR2 FQNNGV. The V gene end was trimmed by 0 bases and the J gene end by 6 bases; junction bases not matched to a gene: 6. DNA of the CDR3: TGTGCCAGCAGCTTAGAGCTAGCGGGGGGGCCGCCCAATGAGCAGTTCTTC. Amino acid sequence: CASSLELAGGPPNEQFF. Based on the CDR3 plus reference TRBV11-2 and TRBJ2-1, the full variable domain is EAGVAQSPRYKIIEKRQSVAFWCNPISGHATLYWYQQILGQGPKLLIQFQNNGVVDDSQLPKDRFSAERLKGVDSTLKIQPAKLEDSAVYLCASSLELAGGPPNEQFFGPGTRLTVL.